This T cell receptor (beta chain) was captured in a study of shared clonotypes between healthy human individuals. Study information: A few men and a couple of women, aged 18 to 49, were donors.

This was a deep-level run. Assay: immunoSEQ multiplex PCR; the TCRdb copy retains only in-frame clones and omits some. The sample consists of about 480,000 clones, 79% of them appearing once. The study drew all its donors from Caucasian adults living in Nashville, Tennessee. The V end lost 4 bases, the J end lost 1 base, and 13 bases lay between the germline ends. This CDR3 contains 15 residues. Germline CDR1 and CDR2: LNHDA and SQIVND (reference sequence). This receptor was obtained from a woman between 40 and 50 years old in good health. Some clones in this sample may be carry-over from other donors' samples. The sequencing input was PBMCs. The rearrangement joins TRBV19 to TRBJ2-5; D is perhaps TRBD1 or TRBD2 (5 bases each). CDR3 sequence: CASSNIPGSQETQYF. Written as DNA, the CDR3 is TGTGCCAGTAGTAACATCCCAGGGAGCCAAGAGACCCAGTACTTC.